These T cell receptor beta chains were read from a single sample in a study of cytotoxic CD8 clonotypes in ibrutinib-treated CLL. Assay used: immunoSEQ multiplex PCR; TCRdb lists only in-frame clones, some missing. Of about 68,000 clones listed, more than 60% are singletons. The sample here was PBMCs, taken after 12 months of ibrutinib treatment. All receptors derive from a human donor with chronic lymphocytic leukemia. The CDR3 runs from the conserved cysteine through the conserved F or W. The D gene is left open where the match is weak. Clone size appears in some rows only: once, few, many, or a class for an expanded clone.

d_gene,j_gene,v_gene,abundance,CDR3nt,CDR3aa
NA,TRBJ1-2,TRBV2,NA,TGTGCCAGCAGTCGGGGGAGTAACTATGGCTACACCTTC,CASSRGSNYGYTF
NA,TRBJ1-4,TRBV4-1,NA,TGCGCCAGCAGCCAAGGGTACGGCCCTAATGAAAAACTGTTTTTT,CASSQGYGPNEKLFF
NA,TRBJ2-7,TRBV28,few,TGTGCCAGCAGTCCGCTCCCCGGGCCCCCCTACGAGCAGTACTTC,CASSPLPGPPYEQYF
NA,TRBJ1-5,TRBV28,NA,TGTGCCAGCAGGTGGCTGAGCTATAGCAATCAGCCCCAGCATTTT,CASRWLSYSNQPQHF
NA,TRBJ1-5,TRBV19,NA,TGTGCCACCAAAACCCGGGCAGGGGATCAGCCCCAGCATTTT,CATKTRAGDQPQHF
TRBD2,TRBJ2-7,TRBV7-8,NA,TGTGCCAGCAGCTCGACTAGCGGGGGGGACGAGCAGTACTTC,CASSSTSGGDEQYF
NA,TRBJ1-4,TRBV19,few,TGTGCCAGTAGTATCCGGGGACCTAATGAAAAACTGTTTTTT,CASSIRGPNEKLFF
TRBD1,TRBJ2-7,TRBV9,NA,TGTGCCAGCAGCGTAGTGGGGGACAGGGGGGTCGAGCAGTACTTC,CASSVVGDRGVEQYF
NA,TRBJ2-2,TRBV5-4,once,TGTGCCAGCAGCTCCCCTGGCACGAACACCGGGGAGCTGTTTTTT,CASSSPGTNTGELFF
NA,TRBJ2-2,TRBV5-4,NA,TGTGCCAGCAGCTTGTTGTCGGGAACCGGGGAGCTGTTTTTT,CASSLLSGTGELFF
NA,TRBJ2-1,TRBV4-1,NA,TGCGCCAGCAGCCAAGGGGTGAATGAGCAGTTCTTC,CASSQGVNEQFF
TRBD1,TRBJ1-1,TRBV9,few,TGTGCCAGCAGCCCAGGACAGGGCGCGAACACTGAAGCTTTCTTT,CASSPGQGANTEAFF
TRBD1,TRBJ1-2,TRBV5-5,NA,TGTGCCAGCAGCATAAAACCGGGACAGGGTTGGGGCTACACCTTC,CASSIKPGQGWGYTF
NA,TRBJ1-6,TRBV28,once,TGTGCCAGCAGTTTAATAAGTACGGGTTTGGGTTCACCCCTCCACTTT,CASSLISTGLGSPLHF
NA,TRBJ2-5,TRBV30,NA,TGTGCCTGGAAGCGTTCGGGGGAAGAGTACTTC,CAWKRSGEEYF
TRBD1,TRBJ1-1,TRBV2,NA,TGTGCCAGCAGTGAGAGAGACAGGGCAGCTTTCTTT,CASSERDRAAFF
NA,TRBJ2-7,TRBV5-5,NA,TGTGCCAGCAGCTTTCTAAGTAGGACCTACGAGCAGTACTTC,CASSFLSRTYEQYF
NA,TRBJ2-3,TRBV4-3,NA,TGCGCCAGCAGCCGGGACCGCGGGGATACGCAGTATTTT,CASSRDRGDTQYF
NA,TRBJ2-1,TRBV7-2,NA,TGTGCCAGCAGCTTAGCTTCTAGCGTGTCGAGCTCCTACAATGAGCAGTTCTTC,CASSLASSVSSSYNEQFF
NA,TRBJ1-5,TRBV6-5,NA,TGTGCCAGCAGGGGGGTGGGTCAGCCCCAGCATTTT,CASRGVGQPQHF
TRBD1,TRBJ1-1,TRBV7-9,NA,TGTGCCAGCAGCCCAGGGACAGGGGGCGCTCCGAACACTGAAGCTTTCTTT,CASSPGTGGAPNTEAFF
NA,TRBJ2-7,TRBV28,NA,TGTGCCAGCAGGGAGCGAGGGAAGTCCTACGAGCAGTACTTC,CASRERGKSYEQYF
TRBD2,TRBJ2-2,TRBV28,NA,TGTGCCAGCAGTTTCTTCCGATTTAGCGGGGGGAACACCGGGGAGCTGTTTTTT,CASSFFRFSGGNTGELFF
TRBD1,TRBJ1-6,TRBV11-2,NA,TGTGCCAGCAGCCCACGACAGGGAGGATCACCCCTCCACTTT,CASSPRQGGSPLHF
TRBD2,TRBJ2-6,TRBV30,NA,TGTGCCTGGAGTGTAATTCTAGCGGGGGGATCTGGGGCCAACGTCCTGACTTTC,CAWSVILAGGSGANVLTF
NA,TRBJ1-2,TRBV9,NA,TGTGCCAGCAGCCCCCGGCAGGCCACTATCTATGGCTACACCTTC,CASSPRQATIYGYTF